Presented here are 12 T cell receptor beta chains from one specimen sequenced in a study of cytomegalovirus exposure and HLA in healthy donors. A multiplex PCR was run with 60 Vbeta primers and 13 Jbeta primers. Sequencing was performed with immunoSEQ multiplex PCR; in TCRdb, only in-frame clones are kept and a portion is missing. In the table there are 95,000 to 100,000 clones, approximately 78% of which are singletons. The sequencing input was PBMCs. These receptors were taken from a woman aged 55-69 years in good health and CMV-seronegative.

CDR3 sequence: CASSWTGTEGDTQYF. The CDR3 DNA follows: TGCGCCAGCAGCTGGACAGGGACAGAGGGAGATACGCAGTATTTT. The chain couples TRBV5-1 to TRBJ2-3; 8 bases map to TRBD1. The CDR3 covers 15 residues. The V gene end was trimmed by 3 bases and the J gene end by 5 bases; junction bases not matched to a gene: 8. Germline assignment: CDR1 SGHRS and CDR2 YFSETQ. The whole variable domain, filled in from reference TRBV5-1 and TRBJ2-3, reads KAGVTQTPRYLIKTRGQQVTLSCSPISGHRSVSWYQQTPGQGLQFLFEYFSETQRNKGNFPGRFSGRQFSNSRSEMNVSTLELGDSALYLCASSWTGTEGDTQYFGPGTRLTVL.

The chain has TRBV30 and TRBJ1-2; TRBD1 agrees at 8 bases. The trim removed 6 bases at V and 5 bases at J, leaving 2 bases unmatched. Germline V gives CDR1 GTSNPN, CDR2 SVGIG (reference sequence). The CDR3 is 11 residues long. The CDR3 nucleotides read TGTGCCTGCAGGACAGGGTATGGCTACACCTTC. Its translation: CACRTGYGYTF.

This clone has only a few counts. In nucleotides, the CDR3 is TGTGCCTGGAGCCCAGAACAGGGCACTATCTACGAGCAGTACTTC. Amino acid sequence: CAWSPEQGTIYEQYF. The chain employs TRBV30 and TRBJ2-7, with D perhaps matching TRBD1 (6 bases). This CDR3 has 15 residues. V was pared by 3 bases and J by 3 bases, with 18 bases between. The germline CDR1 and CDR2 sequences are GTSNPN and SVGIG (reference sequence).

The J gene is TRBJ2-4, the V gene TRBV30; weak D call: TRBD2 (6 bases). Trimming shortened V by 7 bases and J by 1 base, and 17 bases separated the two germline ends. The germline V gene encodes CDR1 GTSNPN and CDR2 SVGIG (reference sequence). This CDR3 has 15 amino acids. The CDR3 DNA reads TGTGCCTTCGAACCCCATGCGGGGGCCAAAAACATTCAGTACTTC. Translation: CAFEPHAGAKNIQYF.

This chain links TRBV28 with TRBJ1-1, with D perhaps TRBD1 (5 bases). Germline loops: CDR1 MDHEN, CDR2 SYDVKM. Trimming cost V 4 bases and J 4 bases, with 13 bases left between them. CDR3 length: 14 amino acids. CDR3 in DNA: TGTGCCAGCAGTTCTGCAGGGCCGGTCACTGAAGCTTTCTTT. Protein product: CASSSAGPVTEAFF.

The J gene is TRBJ2-7, the V gene TRBV2, with D tentatively TRBD2 (7 bases). The CDR3 is 13 residues long. The V end was cut by 2 bases, the J end by 3 bases, with 8 bases between. Looked up from germline, CDR1 is SNHLY and CDR2 is FYNNEI. CDR3 bases: TGTGCCAGCAGTGAAAGGGGGGGCTACGAGCAGTACTTC. This sequence encodes CASSERGGYEQYF.

The J gene is TRBJ2-7, the V gene TRBV5-1, with 7 nucleotides matching TRBD1. The V gene end was trimmed by 3 bases and the J gene end by 7 bases; junction bases not matched to a gene: 10. Germline V gene data show CDR1 as SGHRS and CDR2 as YFSETQ. The CDR3 length is 14 residues. The CDR3 nucleotides are TGCGCCAGCAGCTCCGGGACAGCTGTGTCGGAGCAGTACTTC. It is translated as CASSSGTAVSEQYF.

The chain is built from TRBV6-1 and TRBJ1-1, with D hard to call. V gave up 6 bases and J gave up 0 bases, with 8 bases separating them. CDR1 and CDR2 (germline): MNHNS, SASEGT. This CDR3 comprises 13 residues. The CDR3 DNA sequence: TGTGCCAGCAGGAGACACCTGAACACTGAAGCTTTCTTT. It yields the protein CASRRHLNTEAFF.

The chain is built from TRBV5-1 and TRBJ1-2; the D gene is possibly TRBD1 (5 bases). Germline V gives CDR1 SGHRS, CDR2 YFSETQ. The CDR3 runs to 16 residues. V lost 0 bases and J 6 bases, leaving 18 bases between the germline ends. The CDR3 loop is CASSLDQGGYSDGYTF. CDR3 coding DNA: TGCGCCAGCAGCTTGGATCAGGGTGGTTATTCGGATGGCTACACCTTC.

This clone came up once. The rearrangement joins TRBV5-1 to TRBJ2-7; a possible D gene is TRBD1 (5 bases). The CDR3 spans 14 residues. CDR1 is SGHRS, CDR2 YFSETQ, per germline. Trimming cost V 2 bases and J 6 bases, with 15 bases left between them. CDR3 amino acids: CASSFDGQGGEQYF. The CDR3 nucleotides are TGCGCCAGCAGCTTCGATGGTCAGGGCGGCGAGCAGTACTTC.

This chain links TRBV6-6 with TRBJ1-4, with 9 bases identical to TRBD1. The ends lost 4 bases at V and 1 base at J; junction bases unmatched: 4. Per germline, CDR1 MNHNY and CDR2 SVGAGI (reference sequence). The CDR3 is 16 amino acids. CDR3 residues: CASSWTGAVTNEKLFF. DNA of the CDR3: TGTGCCAGCAGTTGGACAGGGGCGGTAACTAATGAAAAACTGTTTTTT.

This chain connects TRBV25-1 to TRBJ2-3, with D possibly matching TRBD1 (6 bases). The germline V gene has CDR1 MGHDK and CDR2 SYGVNS. The CDR3 has 14 amino acids. The ends were cut back, 4 bases at V and 4 bases at J, with 12 bases in the middle. The CDR3 protein is CASSGPWTADTQYF. The CDR3 DNA sequence: TGTGCCAGCAGTGGACCGTGGACAGCAGATACGCAGTATTTT.